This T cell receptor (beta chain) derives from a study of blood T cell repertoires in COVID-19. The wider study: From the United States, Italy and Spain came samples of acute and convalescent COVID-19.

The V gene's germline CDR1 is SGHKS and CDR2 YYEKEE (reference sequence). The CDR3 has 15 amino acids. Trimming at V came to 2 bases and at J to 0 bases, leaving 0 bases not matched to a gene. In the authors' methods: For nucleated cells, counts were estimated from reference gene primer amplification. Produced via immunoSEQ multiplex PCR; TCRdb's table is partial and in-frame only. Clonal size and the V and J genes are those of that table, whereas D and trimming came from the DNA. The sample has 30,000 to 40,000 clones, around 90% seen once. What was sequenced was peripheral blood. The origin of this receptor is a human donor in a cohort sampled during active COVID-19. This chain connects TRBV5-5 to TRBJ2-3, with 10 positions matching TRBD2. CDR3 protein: CASSFSGGSTDTQYF. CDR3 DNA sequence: TGTGCCAGCAGCTTTAGCGGGGGGAGCACAGATACGCAGTATTTT.